Below are 8 T cell receptor beta chains sequenced from a single sample in a study of T cell responses to AZD1222 COVID-19 vaccine (dated by TCRdb to 2020 to 2023). The time point label of this sample denotes: baseline before first vaccination. Library prep was done by the immunoSEQ multiplex PCR assay. This is the immuneACCESS table as TCRdb keeps it, with only in-frame sequences that have V and J called. A part of the clones is gone; compared with another copy, unresolved V genes explain less than half, and the rest is unexplained. The sample data list roughly 190,000 clones, and approximately 93% of these were observed just once. The ten largest clonotypes hold around 3.8% of the sample. Sequencing was performed on peripheral blood, taken on day 0 of AZD1222 vaccination. The receptor source for this set is an adult in good health.

The rearrangement links TRBV30 to TRBJ2-7; 10 nucleotides match TRBD2. Germline CDR1 reads GTSNPN; CDR2 reads SVGIG (reference sequence). The length of the CDR3 is 16 residues. With V trimmed by 5 bases and J by 1 base, 11 bases remained unmatched. The CDR3 coding sequence is TGTGCCTGGGTTGGGATCAGCGGGAGGGCATCCTACGAGCAGTACTTC. Its protein is CAWVGISGRASYEQYF.

Remarks on this clone: Germline and junction disagree at one end, which may indicate a read error. Other DNA sequences within the sample encode an identical CDR3. The chain carries TRBV7-9 and TRBJ1-4, with TRBD1 matching 7 bases. In germline, CDR1 is SEHNR, CDR2 FQNEAQ (reference sequence). The CDR3 is 14 amino acids. CDR3 sequence: CASSHSDRDEKLFF. The CDR3, as DNA: TGTGCCAGCAGCCATTCAGACAGGGATGAAAAATTGTTTTTT.

The chain recombines TRBV7-2 with TRBJ2-3; TRBD2 might be the D (5 bases). The CDR3 has 16 residues. V gave up 1 base and J gave up 0 bases, with 11 bases separating them. CDR1 and CDR2 (germline): SGHTA, FQGNSA. The DNA for the CDR3 is TGTGCCAGCAGCTTAGATCTAGCTCGGAGCACAGATACGCAGTATTTT. This sequence encodes CASSLDLARSTDTQYF. The variable domain in full, with the rest retrieved from reference TRBV7-2 and TRBJ2-3, is GAGVSQSPSNKVTEKGKDVELRCDPISGHTALYWYRQSLGQGLEFLIYFQGNSAPDKSGLPSDRFSAERTGGSVSTLTIQRTQQEDSAVYLCASSLDLARSTDTQYFGPGTRLTVL.

The chain is built from TRBV6-5 and TRBJ2-5; 8 nucleotides align to TRBD1. CDR3 length equals 16 residues. The ends lost 0 bases at V and 5 bases at J; junction bases unmatched: 8. In germline, CDR1 is MNHEY, CDR2 SVGAGI. CDR3 DNA: TGTGCCAGCAGTTACTCGGCGGCAGGGGGCGTTGAGACCCAGTACTTC. This translates into CASSYSAAGGVETQYF.

The chain employs TRBV10-2 and TRBJ2-7; the D is unclear. V was shortened by 2 bases and J by 3 bases, with 5 bases between the two germline ends. Looked up from germline, CDR1 is WSHSY and CDR2 is SAAADI. The length of the CDR3 is 12 residues. CDR3 sequence: CASSENSYEQYF. CDR3 in DNA: TGCGCCAGCAGTGAGAACAGCTACGAGCAGTACTTC.

V usage is TRBV5-6 and J usage is TRBJ1-2; no reliable D call. V lost 2 bases to trimming and J lost 4 bases, with 9 bases between them. Germline V gene lookup returns CDR1 SGHDT and CDR2 YYEEEE. The CDR3 has 13 residues. DNA of the CDR3: TGTGCCAGCAGCTTTGGATCGACCTATGGCTACACCTTC. It codes for CASSFGSTYGYTF.

V usage is TRBV5-4 and J usage is TRBJ2-3; TRBD2 aligns across 12 bases. This CDR3 contains 18 residues. Unmatched junction bases numbered 9, after V lost 1 base and J lost 3 bases. Per the germline V gene, CDR1 is SGHNT and CDR2 is YYREEE (reference sequence). The DNA of the CDR3 is TGTGCCAGCAGCTTGTTGTCTAGCGGGGGGGCCAAGACAGATACGCAGTATTTT. Translation gives CASSLLSSGGAKTDTQYF.

This chain connects TRBV12-5 to TRBJ2-1, with D hard to call. CDR1 is LGHNT, CDR2 FRNRAP, per germline. CDR3 length equals 12 residues. Trimming pared 1 base from V and 8 bases from J, leaving 6 bases between. CDR3 nucleotide sequence: TGTGCTAGTGGTTTGGCCATGCATGAGCAGTTCTTC. Translation: CASGLAMHEQFF. The entire variable domain, with the rest obtained from reference TRBV12-5 and TRBJ2-1, is as follows: DARVTQTPRHKVTEMGQEVTMRCQPILGHNTVFWYRQTMMQGLELLAYFRNRAPLDDSGMPKDRFSAEMPDATLATLKIQPSEPRDSAVYFCASGLAMHEQFFGPGTRLTVL.